Listed below are T cell receptor beta chains from one sample, sequenced in a study of blood T cell repertoires in COVID-19. Only in-frame clones appear in the TCRdb table, and some are missing; sequencing was by immunoSEQ multiplex PCR. The data show about 100,000 clones, roughly nine tenths seen once. The sample was peripheral blood. Receptors were obtained from a man over 45 with active COVID-19. Both conserved end residues are part of each CDR3. D genes are given only for firm matches. Expanded clones get a size class; other rows say once, few or many, or leave the size out.

CDR3aa,CDR3nt,d_gene,abundance,j_gene,v_gene
CASSIDLGTDTQYF,TGTGCCAGCAGTATAGATTTGGGCACAGATACGCAGTATTTT,NA,NA,TRBJ2-3,TRBV6-2/TRBV6-3
CASSSQGPYEQYF,TGTGCCAGCAGCTCCCAGGGCCCCTACGAGCAGTACTTC,NA,NA,TRBJ2-7,TRBV11-1
CASSPRDRTSEQYF,TGTGCCAGCAGCCCGCGGGACAGAACGTCCGAGCAGTACTTC,NA,NA,TRBJ2-7,TRBV6-2/TRBV6-3
CASSRQGPNYGYTF,TGTGCCAGCTCTCGACAGGGACCTAACTATGGCTACACCTTC,TRBD1,NA,TRBJ1-2,TRBV18
CSVEIPSGNTIYF,TGCAGCGTTGAAATCCCAAGCGGAAACACCATATATTTT,NA,NA,TRBJ1-3,TRBV29-1
CASSYGQGAWEPQHF,TGTGCCAGCAGTTACGGACAGGGGGCTTGGGAGCCCCAGCATTTT,TRBD1,NA,TRBJ1-5,TRBV6-5
CASSFQGQRNIQYF,TGTGCCAGCAGTTTCCAGGGACAAAGAAACATTCAGTACTTC,NA,NA,TRBJ2-4,TRBV27
CATSDITSGRNEQFF,TGTGCCACCAGTGATATAACTAGCGGGAGGAATGAGCAGTTCTTC,TRBD2,NA,TRBJ2-1,TRBV24-1
CASSKAERGGPNTDTQYF,TGTGCCAGCAGCAAAGCGGAGAGGGGAGGGCCGAACACAGATACGCAGTATTTT,NA,few,TRBJ2-3,TRBV21-1
CAGTAYHSGNTIYF,TGTGCCGGGACAGCTTATCACTCTGGAAACACCATATATTTT,TRBD1,NA,TRBJ1-3,TRBV6-5
CASSYRVNTEAFF,TGTGCCAGCAGCTATCGAGTGAACACTGAAGCTTTCTTT,NA,NA,TRBJ1-1,TRBV13
CASSPSGQGAYEQYF,TGTGCCAGCAGCCCTTCGGGACAGGGGGCCTACGAGCAGTACTTC,TRBD1,NA,TRBJ2-7,TRBV5-4
CASSKSSGLAYEQFF,TGCGCCAGCAGCAAAAGCTCGGGACTAGCCTATGAGCAGTTCTTC,TRBD2,NA,TRBJ2-1,TRBV5-1
CASSLGDLITGELFF,TGTGCCAGCAGCTTAGGAGATTTGATTACCGGGGAGCTGTTTTTT,NA,NA,TRBJ2-2,TRBV7-9